The 15 T cell receptor beta chains given below trace back to one sample, sequenced in a study of beta chain features in type 1 diabetes. General study findings and limits: Among patients with Type 1 diabetes, TCRB CDR3s were moderately but significantly shorter in every one of the four CD4+ subsets.

Every isolated RNA sample was fully reverse transcribed, so sequencing captured expressed TCRB transcripts. Assay: immunoSEQ multiplex PCR; the TCRdb copy retains only in-frame clones and omits some. The sample includes about 160,000 clones, approximately 8% seen only once; the top ten take about 0.5%. These receptors lack a known antigen. Sequenced input: central memory CD4+ T cells from blood. These receptors were collected from a man aged 18 to 30 with type 1 diabetes.

Only a few counts were recorded for this clone. The CDR3 bases are TGTGCCAGCAACGGGGGGGAAAACATTCAGTACTTC. Protein product: CASNGGENIQYF. The chain joins TRBV27 to TRBJ2-4, with 8 bases aligning to TRBD2. The CDR3 is 12 amino acids. Per the germline V gene, CDR1 is MNHEY and CDR2 is SMNVEV (reference sequence). V dropped 7 bases and J dropped 5; count of bases not matched to a gene: 1.

A few counts support this clone. The chain joins TRBV5-4 to TRBJ1-2; maybe TRBD1 (5 bases). Germline loops: CDR1 SGHNT, CDR2 YYREEE (reference sequence). The CDR3 loop spans 13 amino acids. V was shortened by 3 bases and J by 4 bases, with 10 bases between the two germline ends. The CDR3 sequence: CASSSDSLYGYTF. The CDR3 region has the DNA TGTGCCAGCAGCTCAGACAGTCTCTATGGCTACACCTTC.

This clone has more than one count but fewer than ten. The gene calls are TRBV6-5 and TRBJ2-5; D gene ambiguous. The V gene lost 8 bases and the J gene lost 5 bases, with 12 bases spanning the gap. The CDR3 extends over 12 amino acids. From germline, CDR1 is MNHEY and CDR2 SVGAGI. In DNA, the CDR3 is TGTGCCAGCGGCCGAGGTGGCGAGACCCAGTACTTC. It translates to CASGRGGETQYF.

This clone was observed a handful of times. The chain carries TRBV9 and TRBJ1-1; TRBD1 matches 7 bases. CDR3 length equals 15 residues. Germline trimming cut 3 bases from V and 2 bases from J; bases unmatched to any gene: 7. Germline assignment: CDR1 SGDLS and CDR2 YYNGEE. In nucleotides, the CDR3 is TGTGCCAGCAGCGCTAACAGGGGCCAAAACACTGAAGCTTTCTTT. It codes for CASSANRGQNTEAFF.

By its share, this clone is medium-sized. The chain links TRBV2 to TRBJ1-1; D remains ambiguous. Germline V gene data show CDR1 as SNHLY and CDR2 as FYNNEI. The CDR3 loop spans 12 amino acids. With 4 bases removed from V and 4 bases from J, the gap between germline ends came to 7 bases. In nucleotides, the CDR3 is TGTGCCAGCAGTGGGTGGAGCACTGAAGCTTTCTTT. Translation: CASSGWSTEAFF.

The chain combines TRBV6-1 with TRBJ2-7; 8 positions agree with TRBD1. In germline, CDR1 is MNHNS, CDR2 SASEGT. The CDR3 loop spans 15 amino acids. J was trimmed by 7 bases and V by 2 bases; bases with no gene match: 10. The CDR3 loop reads CASSEFSLQGDEQYF. For the CDR3, the DNA is TGTGCCAGCAGTGAATTCTCACTACAGGGGGATGAGCAGTACTTC.

The chain couples TRBV10-3 to TRBJ2-2; TRBD2 matches 9 bases. V shed 8 bases, J shed 8 bases, and the junction held 12 bases outside the gene matches. Germline V gene data show CDR1 as ENHRY and CDR2 as SYGVKD. The CDR3 is made up of 15 amino acids. The CDR3: CAIGSGSGRNGELFF. The CDR3 region has the DNA TGTGCCATCGGGAGTGGTAGCGGGAGAAATGGGGAGCTGTTTTTT.

This clone was counted only a few times. The rearrangement uses TRBV29-1 and TRBJ2-2, with D uncertain. CDR3 length: 12 amino acids. With 6 bases removed from V and 7 bases from J, the gap between germline ends came to 12 bases. Germline values: CDR1 SQVTM, CDR2 ANQGSEA. CDR3 in DNA: TGCAGCGTGAGAGGTCCAAACGGGGAGCTGTTTTTT. Its translation is CSVRGPNGELFF.

This clone was counted a few times. This chain joins TRBV9 and TRBJ2-7; tentatively, D is TRBD2 (5 bases). The V end lost 0 bases, the J end lost 6 bases, and 13 bases lay between the germline ends. The V gene's germline CDR1 is SGDLS and CDR2 YYNGEE. This CDR3 is built from 14 residues. In nucleotides, the CDR3 is TGTGCCAGCAGCGTAGGATTGAGGGTGACCGAGCAGTACTTC. This sequence encodes CASSVGLRVTEQYF.

This clone has more than one count but fewer than ten. The rearrangement links TRBV5-1 to TRBJ2-7; no reliable D call. Germline CDR1 is SGHRS and CDR2 is YFSETQ. The CDR3 totals 15 residues. V lost 0 bases to trimming and J lost 3 bases, with 13 bases between them. The CDR3 loop reads CASSLGRGADYEQYF. In nucleotides, the CDR3 is TGCGCCAGCAGCTTGGGTAGAGGCGCGGACTACGAGCAGTACTTC.

The gene calls are TRBV5-1 and TRBJ1-5; maybe TRBD1 (5 bases). Germline V gene sequence: CDR1 SGHRS, CDR2 YFSETQ. The CDR3 is made up of 14 amino acids. V dropped 0 bases and J dropped 9 bases, with 13 bases sitting between them. The CDR3 protein is CASSLGVRQGPQHF. The CDR3 DNA is TGCGCCAGCAGCTTGGGGGTTCGGCAGGGGCCCCAGCATTTT.

The chain carries TRBV29-1 and TRBJ2-3, with D possibly being TRBD2 (6 bases). CDR1 is SQVTM and CDR2 is ANQGSEA in the germline V gene. The V end lost 6 bases, the J end lost 3 bases, and 13 bases lay between the germline ends. The CDR3 consists of 13 residues. The CDR3 nucleotides read TGCAGCGTGCGGGTGGGGGGTACAGATACGCAGTATTTT. Encoded protein: CSVRVGGTDTQYF.

The table lists this clone with a few counts. V gene TRBV9 combines with J gene TRBJ1-1; D remains unclear. The V gene lost 1 base and the J gene lost 4 bases, with 11 bases spanning the gap. The CDR3 has 14 amino acids. Germline V CDR1 and CDR2: SGDLS, YYNGEE. The CDR3 DNA reads as TGTGCCAGCAGCGTAATCACTGGGAGCACTGAAGCTTTCTTT. Translated: CASSVITGSTEAFF.

This clone was seen a few times. V gene TRBV2 combines with J gene TRBJ2-3, with a possible D match to TRBD1 (6 bases). There are 14 residues in the CDR3. Germline V CDR1 and CDR2: SNHLY, FYNNEI. V dropped 8 bases and J dropped 4 bases, with 16 bases sitting between them. The DNA for the CDR3 is TGTGCCAGCCAGGACAGAGGAAAGGCAGATACGCAGTATTTT. It is translated as CASQDRGKADTQYF.

This chain uses TRBV28 with TRBJ2-5, with a possible D match to TRBD2 (7 bases). CDR3 length: 16 residues. Germline values: CDR1 MDHEN, CDR2 SYDVKM. V was shortened by 8 bases and J by 6 bases, with 25 bases between the two germline ends. The CDR3 spells CASCFVGGGAGKTQYF. Written as DNA, the CDR3 is TGTGCCAGCTGCTTTGTCGGTGGGGGGGCCGGAAAGACCCAGTACTTC.